The following is a T cell receptor beta chain sequence with its context. The CDR3 totals 15 residues. CDR1 and CDR2 (germline): SGHAT, FQNNGV. V was clipped by 2 bases and J by 3 bases; unmatched bases: 6. Source study methods: Amplifying reference gene primers gave estimates of nucleated cell counts. The protocol was immunoSEQ multiplex PCR, while the TCRdb copy is restricted to in-frame clones and leaves out a portion. V and J calls and clone size are copied from that table; D and trimming were computed from the DNA. This table has approximately 300,000 clones, roughly 86% appearing once. This sample stems from a study of blood T cell repertoires in COVID-19. Participants' reported clinical history set cohort assignment. Recovered status applied to Cohort 3 donors who had two consecutive negative PCRs. It also applied to those with clearance or with symptom resolution.

The source material was PBMCs or T cells enriched from blood (not recorded which). The chain has TRBV11-2 and TRBJ2-7, with TRBD1 identical over 8 bases. The origin of this receptor is a woman aged 25 to 39 who had recovered from COVID-19. CDR3 region: CASSLNQGQDYEQYF. CDR3 DNA: TGTGCCAGCAGCTTAAATCAGGGACAGGACTACGAGCAGTACTTC.